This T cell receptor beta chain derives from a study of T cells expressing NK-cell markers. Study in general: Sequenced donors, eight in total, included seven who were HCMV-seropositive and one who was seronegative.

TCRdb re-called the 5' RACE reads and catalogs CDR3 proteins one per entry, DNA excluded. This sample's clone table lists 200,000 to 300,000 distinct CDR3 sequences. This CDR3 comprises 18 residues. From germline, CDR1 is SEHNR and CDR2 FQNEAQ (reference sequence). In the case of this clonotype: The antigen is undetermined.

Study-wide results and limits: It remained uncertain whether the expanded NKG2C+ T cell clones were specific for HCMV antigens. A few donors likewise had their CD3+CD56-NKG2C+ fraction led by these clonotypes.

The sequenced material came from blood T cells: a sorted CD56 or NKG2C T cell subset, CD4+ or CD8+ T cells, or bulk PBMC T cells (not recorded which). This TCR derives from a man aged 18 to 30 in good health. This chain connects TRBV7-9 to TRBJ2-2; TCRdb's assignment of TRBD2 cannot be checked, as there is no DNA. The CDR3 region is CASSPPRGVRTAGGELFF.